One sample yielded the 32 T cell receptor beta chains listed below, sequenced in a study of shared T cell receptors in the human thymus. Data came from immunoSEQ multiplex PCR; TCRdb stores just in-frame clones and leaves some out. Of about 660,000 clones in the sample, 88% are singletons; the top ten hold 0.008% to 0.011%. Separately, the same data were catalogued under a study of human thymus T cells.

Specimen: thymocytes. All receptors derive from a boy less than two years old with a congenital heart defect.

V usage is TRBV5-6 and J usage is TRBJ2-2; tentatively, D is TRBD1 (6 bases). The CDR3 consists of 17 residues. The germline CDR1 and CDR2 sequences are SGHDT and YYEEEE. The V gene lost 4 bases and the J gene lost 4 bases, with 20 bases spanning the gap. The CDR3 is CASSTLQGSPGTGELFF. For the CDR3, the DNA is TGTGCCAGCAGCACCTTACAGGGCTCACCTGGCACCGGGGAGCTGTTTTTT.

This clone has more than one count but fewer than ten. This chain links TRBV14 with TRBJ2-7, with TRBD2 identical over 8 bases. The CDR3 runs 15 residues. V lost 0 bases, J lost 4 bases, and 5 bases stayed unmatched. Germline lookup yields CDR1 SGHDN and CDR2 FVKESK. The CDR3 DNA is TGTGCCAGCAGCCAAGACGGGAGGGGGAGGTACGAGCAGTACTTC. This gives the protein CASSQDGRGRYEQYF.

In its sample, this clone was seen once. The CDR3 region is CASSLAGSSYEQYF. The DNA of the CDR3 is TGTGCCAGCAGCTTAGCTGGTAGCTCCTACGAGCAGTACTTC. V usage is TRBV7-8 and J usage is TRBJ2-7; no definite D call. This CDR3 spans 14 amino acids. With 0 bases removed from V and 0 bases from J, the gap between germline ends came to 6 bases. The germline gives CDR1 SGHVS, CDR2 FQNEAQ.

The chain joins TRBV9 to TRBJ2-7; the D gene is possibly TRBD2 (5 bases). The V end was cut by 6 bases, the J end by 0 bases, with 13 bases between. The CDR3 totals 14 residues. CDR1 and CDR2 (germline): SGDLS, YYNGEE. The CDR3 reads CASNTGESSYEQYF. CDR3 sequence (DNA): TGTGCCAGCAATACCGGGGAGAGCTCCTACGAGCAGTACTTC.

The V gene is TRBV19, the J gene TRBJ2-1; 8 bases are shared with TRBD1. Trimming removed 7 bases from V and 9 bases from J; junction bases left unmatched: 20. CDR1 and CDR2 (germline): LNHDA, SQIVND (reference sequence). CDR3 length: 17 amino acids. The CDR3 loop reads CASKRFGAVQGVGEQFF. The CDR3 coding sequence is TGTGCCAGTAAGCGCTTCGGGGCCGTACAGGGGGTGGGTGAGCAGTTCTTC.

The chain combines TRBV29-1 with TRBJ2-6; 8 nucleotides align to TRBD1. The CDR3 is 16 amino acids. Germline loops: CDR1 SQVTM, CDR2 ANQGSEA. V lost 2 bases, J lost 4 bases, and 7 bases stayed unmatched. CDR3 amino acids: CSVEIAGGGGANVLTF. In nucleotides, the CDR3 is TGCAGCGTTGAAATCGCAGGGGGCGGAGGGGCCAACGTCCTGACTTTC.

This clone was observed once. The chain employs TRBV30 and TRBJ1-1; 8 bases align to TRBD1. The CDR3 is 16 amino acids. The trim removed 3 bases at V and 6 bases at J, leaving 15 bases unmatched. The germline V gene encodes CDR1 GTSNPN and CDR2 SVGIG (reference sequence). CDR3 sequence (DNA): TGTGCCTGGAGGGATCCAGACCAGGGGGCGCCTTCTGAAGCTTTCTTT. This sequence encodes CAWRDPDQGAPSEAFF.

This clone is a singleton in its sample. The chain employs TRBV5-5 and TRBJ2-7; 10 bases align to TRBD1. The junction had 3 bases not matched to a gene; V was cut back by 0 bases and J by 0 bases. The CDR3 extends over 16 amino acids. CDR1 SGHKS and CDR2 YYEKEE come from the germline V gene (reference sequence). CDR3 residues: CASSLVGTGDSYEQYF. The CDR3 DNA is TGTGCCAGCAGCTTGGTTGGGACAGGGGACTCCTACGAGCAGTACTTC.

This CDR3 is CASRTRQGKTDTQYF. The CDR3 coding sequence is TGTGCCAGCAGAACCCGACAGGGGAAGACAGATACGCAGTATTTT. The chain has TRBV2 and TRBJ2-3; 8 positions match TRBD1. With 6 bases clipped from V and 3 bases from J, the junction kept 8 bases outside the gene matches. CDR1 is SNHLY and CDR2 is FYNNEI in the germline V gene. This CDR3 region has 15 residues. Full variable domain (missing parts from reference TRBV2 and TRBJ2-3): EPEVTQTPSHQVTQMGQEVILRCVPISNHLYFYWYRQILGQKVEFLVSFYNNEISEKSEIFDDQFSVERPDGSNFTLKIRSTKLEDSAMYFCASRTRQGKTDTQYFGPGTRLTVL.

The chain links TRBV4-3 to TRBJ2-5, with 9 bases matching TRBD2. The CDR3 is made up of 17 amino acids. Trimming cost V 0 bases and J 5 bases; bases outside gene matches: 10. Germline V gene data show CDR1 as LGHNA and CDR2 as YSLEER. The CDR3 reads CASSQEPGREGGETQYF. The CDR3, as DNA: TGCGCCAGCAGCCAAGAGCCCGGGCGGGAGGGCGGCGAGACCCAGTACTTC.

The rearrangement joins TRBV30 to TRBJ2-5; D gene uncertain. The J call could be wrong; TRBJ2-7 is a better fit for the DNA end. This CDR3 region has 11 residues. Germline V lookup: CDR1 GTSNPN, CDR2 SVGIG (reference sequence). CDR3 DNA: TGTGCCTGGAGTGGGAACTACGAGCAGTACTTC. Its translation: CAWSGNYEQYF.

The chain employs TRBV23-1 and TRBJ1-5, with D uncertain. TRBV23-1 is sorted into the ORF group, with uncertain function. The V end lost 11 bases, the J end lost 0 bases, and 17 bases lay between the germline ends. The CDR3 runs to 15 residues. The CDR3 here is CAGIDGQISNQPQHF. The CDR3 coding sequence is TGCGCCGGTATCGATGGCCAGATTAGCAATCAGCCCCAGCATTTT.

CDR3 loop: CASNNRGSKPQHF. DNA of the CDR3: TGTGCCAGCAACAACAGGGGAAGTAAGCCCCAGCATTTT. The rearrangement links TRBV21-1 to TRBJ1-5; the table's D call of TRBD1 was not tested on the DNA. TRBV21-1 has pseudogene status. This CDR3 contains 13 residues.

V and J are TRBV2 and TRBJ1-5; D unclear. The CDR3 consists of 16 residues. V was pared by 2 bases and J by 1 base, with 12 bases between. The germline V gene has CDR1 SNHLY and CDR2 FYNNEI. The CDR3 loop is CASSEWEFGSNQPQHF. The CDR3 region has the DNA TGTGCCAGCAGTGAATGGGAGTTTGGGAGCAATCAGCCCCAGCATTTT.

This clone was found once. The chain recombines TRBV11-2 with TRBJ1-4; no definite D call. Trimming stripped 5 bases from V and 5 bases from J, with 12 bases between. The CDR3 contains 14 residues. Germline CDR1 SGHAT, CDR2 FQNNGV. The CDR3: CASSPSCQNEKLFF. CDR3 nucleotides: TGTGCCAGCAGCCCATCTTGCCAGAATGAAAAACTGTTTTTT.

The chain has TRBV7-2 and TRBJ1-4; maybe TRBD1 (5 bases). CDR1 and CDR2 from the germline V gene are SGHTA and FQGNSA. Trimming removed 4 bases from V and 0 bases from J, with 18 bases in between. CDR3 length: 18 amino acids. The CDR3 spells CASSSQGLVWPTNEKLFF. Here the CDR3 DNA reads TGTGCCAGCAGCTCGCAGGGCCTCGTATGGCCAACTAATGAAAAACTGTTTTTT.

A word on this clone: The same CDR3 is also encoded by other DNA sequences in this sample. The gene calls are TRBV9 and TRBJ1-2; no clear D. The CDR3 loop spans 12 amino acids. Germline loops: CDR1 SGDLS, CDR2 YYNGEE. Trimming took 0 bases from V and 4 from J, leaving 4 bases between them. The CDR3 coding sequence is TGTGCCAGCAGCGTAGGAGGCTATGGCTACACCTTC. This encodes CASSVGGYGYTF.

The chain uses TRBV18 and TRBJ2-5, with D tentatively TRBD1 (6 bases). Germline V gives CDR1 KGHSH, CDR2 LQKENI. CDR3 size: 14 residues. V was shortened by 3 bases and J by 5 bases, with 13 bases between the two germline ends. In DNA form, the CDR3 reads TGTGCCAGCTCACCCTGGGACAACAGTGAGACCCAGTACTTC. Protein: CASSPWDNSETQYF.

V and J are TRBV19 and TRBJ2-1; 8 nucleotides line up with TRBD1. This CDR3 is built from 15 residues. CDR1 and CDR2 (germline): LNHDA, SQIVND (reference sequence). The V and J ends lost 3 bases and 5 bases, in that order; junction bases with no gene match: 6. Here the CDR3 DNA reads TGTGCCAGTAGTATCCCTCGGGACAGGAACAATGAGCAGTTCTTC. It translates to CASSIPRDRNNEQFF. Drawing the rest from reference TRBV19 and TRBJ2-1, the complete variable domain is DGGITQSPKYLFRKEGQNVTLSCEQNLNHDAMYWYRQDPGQGLRLIYYSQIVNDFQKGDIAEGYSVSREKKESFPLTVTSAQKNPTAFYLCASSIPRDRNNEQFFGPGTRLTVL.

The count of this clone is one. This chain links TRBV6-1 with TRBJ2-7; 7 bases are shared with TRBD2. V shed 1 base and J 2 bases; nucleotides not matched to a gene: 11. Germline CDR1 MNHNS, CDR2 SASEGT. This CDR3 has 17 residues. The CDR3 loop reads CASSEEIGPSGTYEQYF. CDR3 bases: TGTGCCAGCAGTGAAGAAATCGGCCCTAGCGGAACCTACGAGCAGTACTTC.

The chain uses TRBV4-1 and TRBJ2-7; D may be TRBD2 (6 bases). Germline lookup yields CDR1 MGHRA and CDR2 YSYEKL. Trimming removed 0 bases from V and 0 bases from J, with 12 bases in between. This CDR3 comprises 16 residues. The CDR3 sequence is CASSQDSSDRSYEQYF. The CDR3 bases are TGCGCCAGCAGCCAAGATTCTAGCGACCGCTCCTACGAGCAGTACTTC.

The chain has TRBV19 and TRBJ1-5, with 8 bases lining up with TRBD1. Germline lookup yields CDR1 LNHDA and CDR2 SQIVND (reference sequence). The CDR3 has 14 amino acids. V was clipped by 5 bases and J by 4 bases; unmatched bases: 4. The CDR3 DNA is TGTGCCAGTAGTCTCCGGACAGGGAATCAGCCCCAGCATTTT. This sequence encodes CASSLRTGNQPQHF.

The CDR3, as DNA: TGCGCCAGCAGCCAAGGGATCGAGGGCTTCCAAGAGACCCAGTACTTC. Amino acids: CASSQGIEGFQETQYF. The chain couples TRBV4-3 to TRBJ2-5, with D perhaps matching TRBD2 (5 bases). Germline CDR1 reads LGHNA; CDR2 reads YSLEER. This CDR3 has 16 residues. Trimming shortened V by 1 base and J by 1 base, and 13 bases separated the two germline ends.

This clone was recorded only once. The chain is built from TRBV27 and TRBJ2-5; 11 positions agree with TRBD1. The trim removed 6 bases at V and 7 bases at J, leaving 28 bases unmatched. In germline, CDR1 is MNHEY, CDR2 SMNVEV (reference sequence). This CDR3 has 21 residues. The CDR3 sequence is CASSRLPTGQGARLPKGTQYF. The CDR3 DNA sequence: TGTGCCAGCAGCAGGCTGCCAACCGGACAGGGGGCTCGGCTCCCAAAAGGGACCCAGTACTTC.

The sample holds one count of this clone. The chain is built from TRBV15 and TRBJ1-5, with D possibly matching TRBD1 (6 bases). Trimming cost V 7 bases and J 4 bases, with 17 bases left between them. CDR1 is LNHNV, CDR2 YYDKDF, per germline (reference sequence). CDR3 length: 15 residues. For the CDR3, the DNA is TGTGCCACCACCTCACAGGGTAAAGGGAATCAGCCCCAGCATTTT. Protein: CATTSQGKGNQPQHF. The full variable domain, completed using reference TRBV15 and TRBJ1-5, is DAMVIQNPRYQVTQFGKPVTLSCSQTLNHNVMYWYQQKSSQAPKLLFHYYDKDFNNEADTPDNFQSRRPNTSFCFLDIRSPGLGDTAMYLCATTSQGKGNQPQHFGDGTRLSIL.

The chain combines TRBV7-2 with TRBJ2-3; weak D call: TRBD2 (6 bases). V lost 1 base to trimming and J lost 0 bases, with 11 bases between them. The CDR3 is 16 amino acids. CDR1 is SGHTA and CDR2 is FQGNSA in the germline V gene. The CDR3 coding sequence is TGTGCCAGCAGCTTAGGTTACGGGAGTAGCACAGATACGCAGTATTTT. Its protein is CASSLGYGSSTDTQYF.

The rearrangement uses TRBV15 and TRBJ2-3; 9 bases match TRBD2. CDR1 is LNHNV and CDR2 is YYDKDF in the germline V gene (reference sequence). V dropped 1 base and J dropped 4; count of bases not matched to a gene: 6. The CDR3 runs to 16 residues. The chain's CDR3 is CATSRGGGRAPDTQYF. CDR3 nucleotides: TGTGCCACCAGCAGAGGTGGCGGGAGGGCCCCAGATACGCAGTATTTT.

This chain joins TRBV11-2 and TRBJ1-1; 7 bases align to TRBD1. V lost 5 bases and J lost 10; bases outside the gene matches: 7. The germline gives CDR1 SGHAT, CDR2 FQNNGV. CDR3 length: 12 residues. The CDR3 nucleotides read TGTGCCAGCAGCGGAGACAGGGAGTTAGCTTTCTTT. Translation gives CASSGDRELAFF.

V gene TRBV15 combines with J gene TRBJ2-3, with 9 bases that match TRBD1. The CDR3 spans 18 residues. Germline CDR1 is LNHNV and CDR2 is YYDKDF (reference sequence). V lost 6 bases and J lost 6; bases outside the gene matches: 19. The CDR3 nucleotides are TGTGCCACCAGTCTTCTGGTCATGGACAGGGGTTCCGGGGATACGCAGTATTTT. Amino acid sequence: CATSLLVMDRGSGDTQYF.

This clone was observed once. The V and J genes are TRBV29-1 and TRBJ2-3; D is unclear. Germline CDR1 is SQVTM and CDR2 is ANQGSEA. With 7 bases removed from V and 2 bases from J, the gap between germline ends came to 4 bases. The length of the CDR3 is 10 residues. CDR3: CSAFTDTQYF. CDR3 DNA: TGCAGCGCCTTCACAGATACGCAGTATTTT.

The rearrangement links TRBV12-5 to TRBJ2-5; 15 positions agree with TRBD2. CDR1 and CDR2 from the germline V gene are LGHNT and FRNRAP. The junction had 11 bases not matched to a gene; V was cut back by 0 bases and J by 3 bases. CDR3 length equals 20 residues. CDR3 sequence (DNA): TGTGCTAGTGGTTTGGTACTGGGGACTAGCGGGAGGCGGGGGAAAGAGACCCAGTACTTC. It encodes CASGLVLGTSGRRGKETQYF.

The chain employs TRBV27 and TRBJ2-7; 8 nucleotides line up with TRBD2. Germline values: CDR1 MNHEY, CDR2 SMNVEV (reference sequence). The V gene end was trimmed by 5 bases and the J gene end by 4 bases; junction bases not matched to a gene: 10. The CDR3 is 15 residues long. CDR3 sequence (DNA): TGTGCCAGCAGTCCGCCGGGACTAGTGGATTACGAGCAGTACTTC. This codes for CASSPPGLVDYEQYF.